One T cell receptor beta chain is described in this entry. No neoadjuvant therapy was given to the selected pancreatic ductal adenocarcinoma patients before their surgery. The method was immunoSEQ multiplex PCR; TCRdb's version includes in-frame clones alone and lacks a portion of them. The table shows approximately 18,000 clones, with roughly 90% occurring only once. The data belong to a study of T cells in pancreatic ductal adenocarcinoma. With 6 bases removed from V and 3 bases from J, the gap between germline ends came to 9 bases. The CDR3 has 14 residues. V usage is TRBV6-7 and J usage is TRBJ2-6; D gene ambiguous. TRBV6-7 has ORF status, its function being uncertain. Sequencing used PBMCs. The receptor was isolated from a human donor with pancreatic ductal adenocarcinoma. CDR3 DNA sequence: TGTGCCAGCAGCCTCACTCGTGGGGCCAACGTCCTGACTTTC. It yields the protein CASSLTRGANVLTF.